Sequencing of this T cell receptor (beta chain) was carried out in a study of cytomegalovirus exposure and HLA in healthy donors. Germline V gene sequence: CDR1 SEHNR, CDR2 FQNEAQ (reference sequence). The CDR3 contains 13 residues. The study ran its PCR with 60 Vbeta and 13 Jbeta primers. Sequencing was performed with immunoSEQ multiplex PCR; in TCRdb, only in-frame clones are kept and a portion is missing. The table has roughly 120,000 clones, 75% to 85% seen once; the top ten hold around 1.8%. This clone was picked up a small number of times. What it recognizes is unknown. Mismatch with germline at one junction end may stem from a read error. General study findings and limits: DRB1 showed the most TCR associations and HLA-C the fewest in a later analysis, as rates varied by HLA locus. In the analysis, some V segments, TRBV6-2 and TRBV6-3 included, were excluded as indistinguishable.

This receptor was identified in a man aged 50 to 60 in good health and CMV-seronegative. The chain recombines TRBV7-9 with TRBJ2-7; D ambiguous. The sample consisted of PBMCs. CDR3 loop: CSSSLSSSYEQYF. CDR3 nucleotide sequence: TGTTCCAGCAGCCTTAGTAGCTCCTACGAGCAGTACTTC.